The source of this T cell receptor (beta chain) is a study of cytomegalovirus exposure and HLA in healthy donors. With 6 bases removed from V and 1 base from J, the gap between germline ends came to 15 bases. The CDR3 spans 15 residues. CDR1 is MDHEN, CDR2 SYDVKM, per germline. With 60 Vbeta and 13 Jbeta primers, the PCR was carried out. The method was immunoSEQ multiplex PCR; TCRdb's version includes in-frame clones alone and lacks a portion of them. Here the sample spans approximately 100,000 clones, over 75% being singletons. The clonotype was recovered from a young woman in good health and CMV-seropositive. The chain carries TRBV28 and TRBJ1-1, with D uncertain. Sequencing input: PBMCs. The CDR3 loop is CASSPSHPSNTEAFF. The DNA of the CDR3 is TGTGCCAGCAGCCCTTCACACCCCTCGAACACTGAAGCTTTCTTT.